These T cell receptor beta chains were read from a single sample in a study of T cell responses to AZD1222 COVID-19 vaccine. Profiling relied on immunoSEQ multiplex PCR, and the TCRdb table lists in-frame clones only, not all of them. The profile shows about 90,000 clones, 91% of them singletons. The sample consisted of peripheral blood, taken on day 0 of MenACWY control vaccination. These receptor sequences come from an adult in good health. The CDR3 runs from the conserved cysteine through the conserved F or W. The D gene is left open where the match is weak. Size tells how often a clone was seen (once, few, many) or the class of an expanded clone, and some rows leave it out.

j_call v_call d_call clone_size cdr3_aa cdr3_nt
TRBJ1-5 TRBV6-6 TRBD1 . CASNLQGAHQPQHF TGTGCCAGCAATCTACAGGGGGCACATCAGCCCCAGCATTTT
TRBJ1-6 TRBV5-1 . . CASSLDKAYNSPLHF TGCGCCAGCAGCCTTGACAAGGCCTATAATTCACCCCTCCACTTT
TRBJ2-1 TRBV11-2 TRBD2 . CASSLVVSGGAYNEQFF TGTGCCAGCAGCTTAGTCGTTAGCGGGGGGGCCTACAATGAGCAGTTCTTC
TRBJ2-1 TRBV6-5 TRBD2 . CASRLAGGFNEQFF TGTGCCAGCAGGTTAGCGGGAGGTTTCAATGAGCAGTTCTTC
TRBJ2-7 TRBV2 TRBD1 . CASRTGQGSTYEQYF TGTGCCAGCAGGACCGGACAGGGGAGCACCTACGAGCAGTACTTC
TRBJ1-5 TRBV28 . once CASTARGAGQPQHF TGTGCCAGCACCGCTAGGGGGGCAGGTCAGCCCCAGCATTTT
TRBJ1-1 TRBV5-1 . . CASSLSGSGATEAFF TGCGCCAGCAGCTTGTCGGGGAGTGGAGCCACTGAAGCTTTCTTT
TRBJ2-7 TRBV24-1 . . CATSATGTRPDEQYF TGTGCCACCAGTGCGACCGGGACTCGACCTGACGAGCAGTACTTC
TRBJ2-7 TRBV6-5 TRBD1 . CASRTGTGVVYEQYF TGTGCCAGCAGAACCGGGACAGGGGTGGTCTACGAGCAGTACTTC
TRBJ1-3 TRBV6-5 . . CASRLTGLSGNTIYF TGTGCCAGCAGGCTGACAGGCCTCTCTGGAAACACCATATATTTT
TRBJ2-2 TRBV5-1 . . CASSPYTGNTGELFF TGCGCCAGCAGCCCGTATACGGGGAACACCGGGGAGCTGTTTTTT
TRBJ2-3 TRBV11-3 . . CASSFGAGETDTQYF TGTGCCAGCAGCTTTGGGGCAGGGGAAACAGATACGCAGTATTTT
TRBJ1-1 TRBV29-1 . few CSAAIGNTEAFF TGCAGCGCTGCAATAGGAAACACTGAAGCTTTCTTT
TRBJ2-7 TRBV11-2 TRBD2 . CASSPGTSGSYEQYF TGTGCCAGCAGCCCAGGGACTAGCGGGAGCTACGAGCAGTACTTC
TRBJ1-3 TRBV7-2 . . CAGGGVSGNTIYF TGTGCCGGCGGGGGGGTTTCTGGAAACACCATATATTTT
TRBJ1-2 TRBV27 . . CASSLSGGSYGYTF TGTGCCAGCAGTTTATCAGGTGGCAGCTATGGCTACACCTTC
TRBJ1-1 TRBV3-1/TRBV3-2 TRBD1 . CASSHQGADTEAFF TGTGCCAGCAGCCATCAGGGGGCGGACACTGAAGCTTTCTTT
TRBJ2-4 TRBV3-1/TRBV3-2 TRBD2 . CASSQGGAKNIQYF TGTGCCAGCAGCCAGGGGGGGGCCAAAAACATTCAGTACTTC
TRBJ1-2 TRBV6-5 . once CASSYDSGGIYGYTF TGTGCCAGCAGTTACGATTCAGGAGGAATCTATGGCTACACCTTC
TRBJ2-1 TRBV19 TRBD2 . CASSRPGGTSRYNEQFF TGTGCCAGTAGTCGTCCCGGCGGGACTAGCAGGTACAATGAGCAGTTCTTC
TRBJ2-2 TRBV3-1/TRBV3-2 . . CASSQDGNSGLFF TGTGCCAGCAGCCAAGATGGAAATAGCGGGCTGTTTTTT
TRBJ1-2 TRBV6-5 TRBD1 . CASRTSGQINYGYTF TGTGCCAGCAGAACCTCGGGACAGATTAACTATGGCTACACCTTC
TRBJ2-3 TRBV7-9 TRBD2 . CASSSGTNTDTQYF TGTGCCAGCAGCTCGGGGACTAACACAGATACGCAGTATTTT
TRBJ1-1 TRBV7-2 TRBD1 . CASSLEIPGTGEAFF TGTGCCAGCAGCTTAGAGATCCCCGGGACAGGTGAAGCTTTCTTT
TRBJ1-6 TRBV5-8 . . CASSLGQAHSPLHF TGTGCCAGCAGCTTGGGACAGGCCCATTCACCCCTCCACTTT
TRBJ1-4 TRBV5-1 . . CASRSGTANEKLFF TGCGCCAGCAGATCCGGGACGGCAAATGAAAAACTGTTTTTT
TRBJ2-2 TRBV6-5 TRBD1 . CASSPDRVVGELFF TGTGCCAGCTCTCCGGACAGGGTAGTCGGGGAGCTGTTTTTT
TRBJ1-3 TRBV10-1 . . CASRQSSGNTIYF TGCGCCAGCAGACAAAGCTCTGGAAACACCATATATTTT
TRBJ1-5 TRBV28 . . CASSKPDHPQPQHF TGTGCCAGCAGTAAACCGGACCACCCACAGCCCCAGCATTTT
TRBJ2-1 TRBV11-2 TRBD1 . CASSLGQGRHNEQFF TGTGCCAGCAGCTTAGGACAGGGAAGACACAATGAGCAGTTCTTC
TRBJ2-5 TRBV7-2 . few CASSLVETQYF TGTGCCAGCAGCTTAGTAGAGACCCAGTACTTC
TRBJ2-5 TRBV4-2 TRBD2 . CASSPGRQETQYF TGTGCCAGCAGCCCCGGGAGGCAAGAGACCCAGTACTTC
TRBJ1-1 TRBV23-1 TRBD1 . CASGHRGQLCEAFF TGCGCCAGCGGCCACAGGGGGCAGTTATGTGAAGCTTTCTTT
TRBJ1-1 TRBV19 . . CASVQGSNTEAFF TGTGCCAGCGTCCAAGGCTCGAACACTGAAGCTTTCTTT
TRBJ1-3 TRBV18 . once CASSPPSRQAGNTIYF TGTGCCAGCTCACCACCGTCAAGGCAGGCTGGAAACACCATATATTTT
TRBJ2-2 TRBV6-5 TRBD1 . CASSRDRVAGELFF TGTGCCAGCAGTCGGGACAGGGTAGCCGGGGAGCTGTTTTTT
TRBJ1-4 TRBV27 TRBD1 . CASSFQADRVNNEKLFF TGTGCCAGCAGTTTCCAAGCGGACAGGGTGAATAATGAAAAACTGTTTTTT
TRBJ2-1 TRBV19 . . CASSASGRNEQFF TGTGCCAGTAGTGCATCCGGGAGAAATGAGCAGTTCTTC
TRBJ1-4 TRBV16 TRBD1 . CASSQATGGAYEKLFF TGTGCCAGCAGCCAGGCAACAGGGGGCGCCTATGAAAAACTGTTTTTT
TRBJ2-3 TRBV4-3 TRBD2 . CASSQAEGGGAYTDTQYF TGCGCCAGCAGCCAAGCGGAAGGCGGGGGGGCATACACAGATACGCAGTATTTT
TRBJ1-2 TRBV6-2/TRBV6-3 . . CASSYSSRGREDYGYTF TGTGCCAGCAGTTACTCGAGTAGGGGCCGGGAAGACTATGGCTACACCTTC
TRBJ1-1 TRBV28 . . CASIPGDSNTEAFF TGTGCCAGCATCCCTGGGGACTCAAACACTGAAGCTTTCTTT
TRBJ1-1 TRBV3-1/TRBV3-2 . . CASRCAQTEAFF TGTGCCAGTAGGTGTGCTCAAACTGAAGCTTTCTTT
TRBJ1-4 TRBV2 . . CASSGGSHNEKLFF TGTGCCAGCAGTGGAGGGAGTCATAATGAAAAACTGTTTTTT
TRBJ2-7 TRBV3-1/TRBV3-2 TRBD2 once CASSQDVSAGGHEQYF TGTGCCAGCAGCCAAGATGTTAGCGCGGGAGGACACGAGCAGTACTTC
TRBJ2-5 TRBV3-1/TRBV3-2 TRBD1 . CASSPGTASFQETQYF TGTGCCAGCAGCCCCGGGACAGCTTCCTTCCAAGAGACCCAGTACTTC
TRBJ2-7 TRBV6-1 . once CASREGYEQYF TGTGCCAGCAGGGAGGGGTACGAGCAGTACTTC
TRBJ2-3 TRBV6-6 . . CASSKKRTDSTDTQYF TGTGCCAGCAGTAAAAAACGGACAGATAGCACAGATACGCAGTATTTT
TRBJ2-5 TRBV7-2 TRBD2 . CASSLVAGERETQYF TGTGCCAGCAGCTTAGTAGCGGGGGAAAGGGAGACCCAGTACTTC
TRBJ1-1 TRBV5-1 . . CASSLGANTEAFF TGCGCCAGCAGCTTGGGGGCTAACACTGAAGCTTTCTTT
TRBJ2-1 TRBV4-1 TRBD2 . CASSQEQPPLAKEQFF TGCGCCAGCAGCCAAGAACAACCGCCACTAGCGAAAGAGCAGTTCTTC
TRBJ1-4 TRBV5-1 TRBD1 . CASSLQGDTGEKLFF TGCGCCAGCAGCCTACAGGGGGACACGGGGGAAAAACTGTTTTTT
TRBJ2-7 TRBV7-9 TRBD2 . CASSLASGSYEQYF TGTGCCAGCAGCTTAGCTAGCGGGAGCTACGAGCAGTACTTC